These 17 T cell receptor beta chains were all obtained from the same sample, sequenced in a study of CD8 T cells in Susac syndrome. The RNA, about 0.5 to 1 ug, was put through reverse transcription using random hexamers. TCRdb fed the immunoSEQ multiplex PCR reads into MiXCR, producing one record per CDR3 protein. This sample has about 140,000 distinct CDR3 sequences, with roughly 94% found just once. The specimen sequenced was CD4+ T cells from PBMCs. The receptors here all came from a human donor with Susac syndrome.

The chain is built from TRBV3-1 and TRBJ2-5; no firm D call. Trimming cost V 4 bases and J 5 bases, with 11 bases left between them. The V gene's germline CDR1 is LGHDT and CDR2 YNNKEL (reference sequence). The length of the CDR3 is 13 residues. CDR3 nucleotide sequence: TGTGCCAGCAGCCCGCGGTCCCGCGAGACCCAGTACTTC. Translating gives CASSPRSRETQYF.

The V gene is TRBV30, the J gene TRBJ2-1; the D is unclear. The length of the CDR3 is 12 residues. Trimming took off 3 bases at V and 4 bases at J, with 7 bases between the two ends. In germline, CDR1 is GTSNPN, CDR2 SVGIG (reference sequence). Written as DNA, the CDR3 is TGTGCCTGGAGCCTAGAGTACAATGAGCAGTTCTTC. This sequence encodes CAWSLEYNEQFF.

The rearrangement links TRBV20-1 to TRBJ2-7; 7 bases match TRBD2. This CDR3 is built from 15 residues. With V trimmed by 2 bases and J by 2 bases, 9 bases remained unmatched. Per germline, CDR1 DFQATT and CDR2 SNEGSKA (reference sequence). The CDR3 here is CSARSDTGGPYEQYF. The CDR3 DNA is TGCAGTGCTAGAAGTGACACGGGAGGTCCCTACGAGCAGTACTTC.

The chain combines TRBV5-1 with TRBJ2-3; 12 bases agree with TRBD2. V lost 4 bases, J lost 4 bases, and 4 bases stayed unmatched. The CDR3 consists of 15 residues. CDR1 and CDR2 (germline): SGHRS, YFSETQ. The chain's CDR3 is CASSRLAGVPDTQYF. CDR3 nucleotides: TGCGCCAGCAGCAGACTAGCGGGAGTTCCAGATACGCAGTATTTT.

The chain has TRBV10-3 and TRBJ2-7; D might be TRBD1 (5 bases). Trimming stripped 6 bases from V and 2 bases from J, with 8 bases between. Looked up from germline, CDR1 is ENHRY and CDR2 is SYGVKD. This CDR3 is built from 12 residues. The CDR3, as DNA: TGTGCCATCAGCCAGGGTGCCTACGAGCAGTACTTC. Amino acids: CAISQGAYEQYF.

This sequence joins TRBV15 and TRBJ2-5; TRBD1 matches at 7 bases. The germline CDR1 and CDR2 sequences are LNHNV and YYDKDF (reference sequence). This CDR3 is 15 amino acids long. After removal of 0 bases from V and 4 bases from J, the junction contained 5 bases not matched to a gene. The CDR3, as DNA: TGTGCCACCAGCAGAGAGAACGAGGGGGCAGAGACCCAGTACTTC. This codes for CATSRENEGAETQYF. Full variable domain (remainder filled in from reference TRBV15 and TRBJ2-5): DAMVIQNPRYQVTQFGKPVTLSCSQTLNHNVMYWYQQKSSQAPKLLFHYYDKDFNNEADTPDNFQSRRPNTSFCFLDIRSPGLGDTAMYLCATSRENEGAETQYFGPGTRLLVL.

V usage is TRBV7-3 and J usage is TRBJ2-3; D is possibly TRBD2 (5 bases). With 4 bases removed from V and 1 base from J, the gap between germline ends came to 9 bases. This CDR3 contains 14 residues. Germline loops: CDR1 SGHTA, CDR2 FQGTGA. This chain's CDR3 is CASSSSGGTDTQYF. Here the CDR3 DNA reads TGTGCCAGCAGCTCCTCCGGGGGCACAGATACGCAGTATTTT.

V and J are TRBV30 and TRBJ2-5, with a weak D call TRBD2 (6 bases). The CDR3 spans 13 residues. V lost 2 bases and J 1 base, leaving 8 bases between the germline ends. CDR1 and CDR2 (germline): GTSNPN, SVGIG (reference sequence). CDR3 nucleotides: TGTGCCTGGAGTCGGGGGACCCAAGAGACCCAGTACTTC. Its translation: CAWSRGTQETQYF.

This clonotype has just one count. The rearrangement links TRBV4-1 to TRBJ2-1; 7 nucleotides line up with TRBD2. The CDR3 spans 14 residues. The J segment lost 9 bases and the V segment lost 0 bases, leaving 5 bases of the junction unmatched. Germline lookup yields CDR1 MGHRA and CDR2 YSYEKL. In DNA, the CDR3 is TGCGCCAGCAGCCAAGATCTACAGCGGGGTGAGCAGTTCTTC. Residues: CASSQDLQRGEQFF.

This sequence joins TRBV20-1 and TRBJ2-7; 9 nucleotides align to TRBD1. Germline CDR1 DFQATT, CDR2 SNEGSKA (reference sequence). J gave up 2 bases and V 6 bases, and 8 bases lay outside the gene matches. This CDR3 comprises 14 residues. The chain's CDR3 is CSARDRVRTYEQYF. The CDR3 DNA reads as TGCAGTGCCCGGGACAGGGTGAGAACCTACGAGCAGTACTTC.

The chain is built from TRBV7-2 and TRBJ2-7; D is possibly TRBD1 or TRBD2 (5 bases each). V lost 6 bases and J 5 bases, leaving 17 bases between the germline ends. Germline assignment: CDR1 SGHTA and CDR2 FQGNSA. CDR3 size: 14 residues. Here the CDR3 reads CASSSQPGPHEQYF. CDR3 nucleotide sequence: TGTGCCAGCAGTTCCCAACCGGGACCCCACGAGCAGTACTTC.

This sequence joins TRBV5-6 and TRBJ2-7; 9 bases agree with TRBD2. CDR1 and CDR2 (germline): SGHDT, YYEEEE. The J segment lost 2 bases and the V segment lost 4 bases, leaving 10 bases of the junction unmatched. The CDR3 has 16 amino acids. The CDR3 nucleotides are TGTGCCAGCAGCCCCTCTAGCGGGGTTTCACCCTACGAGCAGTACTTC. It yields the protein CASSPSSGVSPYEQYF.

The rearrangement links TRBV7-9 to TRBJ2-7; D remains ambiguous. Germline CDR1 is SEHNR and CDR2 is FQNEAQ (reference sequence). V was clipped by 1 base and J by 7 bases, with 14 bases between them. The CDR3 is made up of 14 amino acids. The CDR3 loop is CASSLGMDLGEQYF. CDR3 in DNA: TGTGCCAGCAGCTTAGGGATGGACCTGGGTGAGCAGTACTTC. Full variable domain (rest looked up from reference TRBV7-9 and TRBJ2-7): DTGVSQNPRHKITKRGQNVTFRCDPISEHNRLYWYRQTLGQGPEFLTYFQNEAQLEKSRLLSDRFSAERPKGSFSTLEIQRTEQGDSAMYLCASSLGMDLGEQYFGPGTRLTVT.

This chain uses TRBV9 with TRBJ2-6; D is perhaps TRBD1 (5 bases). The CDR3 runs 15 residues. Germline V gives CDR1 SGDLS, CDR2 YYNGEE. The ends were cut back, 3 bases at V and 2 bases at J, with 9 bases in the middle. The CDR3 DNA is TGTGCCAGCAGCGCGACAGTGACTGGGGCCAACGTCCTGACTTTC. Amino acids: CASSATVTGANVLTF.

V is TRBV20-1 and J is TRBJ2-7; D remains unclear. The CDR3 extends over 10 amino acids. Germline V lookup: CDR1 DFQATT, CDR2 SNEGSKA (reference sequence). The V end was cut by 6 bases, the J end by 6 bases, with 9 bases between. As DNA, the CDR3 is TGCAGTGCAAGTAGTGGCGAGCAGTACTTC. It codes for CSASSGEQYF.

The chain links TRBV12-3 or TRBV12-4 to TRBJ2-5; D unclear. The CDR3 runs 13 residues. The V gene lost 5 bases and the J gene lost 1 base, with 8 bases spanning the gap. CDR3 nucleotides: TGTGCCAGCAGTCGGGCAGCCCAAGAGACCCAGTACTTC. Translating it yields CASSRAAQETQYF.

This chain uses TRBV7-3 with TRBJ1-1, with D hard to call. CDR3 length: 14 residues. V gave up 1 base and J gave up 0 bases, with 6 bases separating them. Germline V CDR1 and CDR2: SGHTA, FQGTGA. CDR3 in DNA: TGTGCCAGCAGCTTAAACAGAGTGAACACTGAAGCTTTCTTT. As protein: CASSLNRVNTEAFF.